This TCR beta chain was identified in a study of blood T cell repertoires in COVID-19. CDR1 is SGHTS and CDR2 is YDEGEE in the germline V gene. The CDR3 sequence is 18 residues long. Trimming at V came to 4 bases and at J to 0 bases, leaving 11 bases not matched to a gene. This table comes from immunoSEQ multiplex PCR, and its TCRdb copy is limited to in-frame clones, with some not included. This table has tens of thousands of clones, roughly 88% appearing once. Sequenced: peripheral blood. The V and J genes are TRBV5-8 and TRBJ1-5, with 9 bases lining up with TRBD1. This receptor was obtained from a woman in her seventies with acute or convalescent COVID-19. CDR3 residues: CASSSRDRAMYSNQPQHF. The CDR3 DNA reads TGTGCCAGCAGCAGTAGGGACAGGGCCATGTATAGCAATCAGCCCCAGCATTTT.